The 22 T cell receptor beta chains reported below all come from one sample, sequenced in a study of T cells after yellow fever vaccination. TCRdb passed the 5' RACE reads through MiXCR, listing each CDR3 protein once. The table has under 600,000 distinct CDR3 sequences, approximately 13% seen once; the top ten hold 11% to 15%. The starting material was PBMCs, obtained on the day of the yellow fever booster vaccination. These receptors came from a man aged 25-45 years who received the YFV17D yellow fever vaccine.

The V gene is TRBV18, the J gene TRBJ2-3; the D gene is possibly TRBD1 (6 bases). This CDR3 is built from 16 residues. The V end was cut by 1 base, the J end by 2 bases, with 13 bases between. Germline V CDR1 and CDR2: KGHSH, LQKENI. The chain's CDR3 is CASSPRTALFTDTQYF. The CDR3, as DNA: TGTGCCAGCTCACCACGGACAGCACTCTTCACAGATACGCAGTATTTT.

The J gene is TRBJ2-2, the V gene TRBV5-1; D is perhaps TRBD1 (5 bases). The length of the CDR3 is 16 residues. V lost 4 bases, J lost 6 bases, and 19 bases lay in between. Germline V gene lookup returns CDR1 SGHRS and CDR2 YFSETQ. The CDR3 region has the DNA TGCGCCAGCAGCCAGGGTTCGATACTTTCATCCGGGGAGCTGTTTTTT. Residues: CASSQGSILSSGELFF.

V and J are TRBV12-3 or TRBV12-4 and TRBJ2-6; D is undetermined. The CDR3 sequence is 15 residues long. With 3 bases removed from V and 4 bases from J, the gap between germline ends came to 10 bases. The CDR3 nucleotides are TGTGCCAGCAGTTTGGAAATCTCCGGGGCCAACGTCCTGACTTTC. Protein: CASSLEISGANVLTF.

The chain carries TRBV4-1 and TRBJ2-2, with a possible D match to TRBD1 (6 bases). Germline V gives CDR1 MGHRA, CDR2 YSYEKL. The CDR3 has 13 residues. V was cut by 4 bases and J by 7 bases, with 10 bases left in between. CDR3 sequence: CASSRQDVGELFF. DNA for the CDR3: TGCGCCAGCAGCCGACAGGATGTCGGGGAGCTGTTTTTT.

This clonotype was observed a few times. The genes are TRBV7-2 and TRBJ1-4, with unresolved D. Trimming took 5 bases from V and 8 from J, leaving 9 bases between them. The length of the CDR3 is 12 residues. The V gene's germline CDR1 is SGHTA and CDR2 FQGNSA. The CDR3 bases are TGTGCCAGCAGCCCAACTTCGGAAAAACTGTTTTTT. Its protein product is CASSPTSEKLFF.

The chain links TRBV20-1 to TRBJ2-1; a weak D match, TRBD2 (5 bases). The V gene's germline CDR1 is DFQATT and CDR2 SNEGSKA (reference sequence). The length of the CDR3 is 11 residues. Trimming left V 7 bases short and J 4 bases short, with 8 bases between. CDR3 bases: TGCAGTGGGCTAGCTTACAATGAGCAGTTCTTC. Translating it yields CSGLAYNEQFF.

This clonotype was seen a few times. The chain carries TRBV9 and TRBJ1-5; D is perhaps TRBD1 (5 bases). V dropped 3 bases and J dropped 8 bases, with 18 bases sitting between them. CDR3 size: 15 residues. Germline V gene sequence: CDR1 SGDLS, CDR2 YYNGEE. The CDR3 spells CASSGGTDRNEPQHF. CDR3 bases: TGTGCCAGCAGCGGAGGGACCGACCGAAATGAGCCCCAGCATTTT.

This chain uses TRBV9 with TRBJ1-3, with unresolved D. Germline V gene lookup returns CDR1 SGDLS and CDR2 YYNGEE. Trimming stripped 6 bases from V and 0 bases from J, with 10 bases between. The CDR3 consists of 14 residues. CDR3: CASNGNFSGNTIYF. The CDR3 DNA sequence: TGTGCCAGCAACGGGAATTTCTCTGGAAACACCATATATTTT.

V is TRBV12-3 or TRBV12-4 and J is TRBJ2-1, with 11 bases identical to TRBD2. V was clipped by 3 bases and J by 3 bases; unmatched bases: 4. The CDR3 covers 16 residues. For the CDR3, the DNA is TGTGCCAGCAGTTTCGAAGGGACTAGCGGCTACAATGAGCAGTTCTTC. Its protein product is CASSFEGTSGYNEQFF.

In this sample, this clonotype turned up a few times. The rearrangement joins TRBV21-1 to TRBJ2-7. TRBV21-1 is a listed pseudogene. The CDR3 runs 11 residues. CDR3 loop: CASSNLYEQYF. CDR3 DNA: TGTGCCAGCAGCAATCTCTACGAGCAGTACTTC.

This clonotype was detected a few times. The chain combines TRBV18 with TRBJ2-7; D not resolved. Deletions cut 1 base from V and 2 bases from J, with 6 bases between. Germline V CDR1 and CDR2: KGHSH, LQKENI. This CDR3 is built from 13 residues. The CDR3 sequence: CASSPQSTYEQYF. The CDR3 nucleotides read TGTGCCAGCTCACCACAGAGCACCTACGAGCAGTACTTC.

The CDR3 is CASSQQSGGDTQYF. Written as DNA, the CDR3 is TGCGCCAGCAGCCAACAAAGCGGCGGAGATACGCAGTATTTT. This sequence joins TRBV4-3 and TRBJ2-3; perhaps TRBD2 as D (5 bases). V dropped 2 bases and J dropped 5 bases, with 11 bases sitting between them. The CDR3 has 14 amino acids. Germline V gene sequence: CDR1 LGHNA, CDR2 YSLEER.

This clonotype was detected a few times. The chain couples TRBV4-1 to TRBJ2-1; the match to TRBD1 covers 7 bases. CDR1 MGHRA and CDR2 YSYEKL come from the germline V gene. CDR3 length: 14 amino acids. V shed 4 bases and J 4 bases; nucleotides not matched to a gene: 4. The CDR3 sequence: CASSRDSKYNEQFF. The CDR3, as DNA: TGCGCCAGCAGCCGGGACAGCAAATACAATGAGCAGTTCTTC.

Concerning this clonotype itself: Possible read error: a much larger clone is one base away. The chain links TRBV7-2 to TRBJ2-3; D unresolved. Germline CDR1 is SGHTA and CDR2 is FQGNSA. The CDR3 has 14 residues. Deletions cut 0 bases from V and 2 bases from J, with 6 bases between. In DNA form, the CDR3 reads TGTGCCAGCAGCTTAGCCAGGCACACAGATACGCAGTATTTT. This codes for CASSLARHTDTQYF.

This chain joins TRBV14 and TRBJ1-5, with D possibly TRBD1 on 5 matching bases. This CDR3 comprises 17 residues. Germline CDR1 and CDR2: SGHDN and FVKESK. The V and J ends lost 0 bases and 4 bases respectively, with 16 bases between them. The CDR3 nucleotides read TGTGCCAGCAGCCAAGATCCCAGGGTTTGGGGTAATCAGCCCCAGCATTTT. This codes for CASSQDPRVWGNQPQHF.

CDR3 sequence (DNA): TGCAGTTTGAAGGTCGGCGGGACCTACAATGAGCAGTTCTTC. Protein: CSLKVGGTYNEQFF. The chain couples TRBV20-1 to TRBJ2-1; D is possibly TRBD2 (6 bases). Trimming removed 8 bases at V and 2 bases at J, with 16 bases between. CDR3 length: 14 amino acids. Looked up from germline, CDR1 is DFQATT and CDR2 is SNEGSKA (reference sequence).

The chain recombines TRBV15 with TRBJ2-1; TRBD2 might be the D (6 bases). The ends were cut back, 3 bases at V and 13 bases at J, with 16 bases in the middle. The CDR3 sequence is 13 residues long. Germline V lookup: CDR1 LNHNV, CDR2 YYDKDF (reference sequence). The DNA for the CDR3 is TGTGCCACCAGCAGGGATTTACGGGAGAAACAGTTCTTC. It encodes CATSRDLREKQFF.

This clonotype was observed a few times. V gene TRBV28 combines with J gene TRBJ2-1; 9 bases map to TRBD2. CDR1 and CDR2 (germline): MDHEN, SYDVKM. CDR3 length: 15 amino acids. Trimming removed 3 bases from V and 9 bases from J; junction bases left unmatched: 9. The CDR3 region has the DNA TGTGCCAGCAGTTTGGCGGGAGGGCCTTTACTTGAGCAGTTCTTC. It yields the protein CASSLAGGPLLEQFF.

This clonotype has more than one count but fewer than ten. This chain joins TRBV6-1 and TRBJ2-1; TRBD2 matches 10 bases. This CDR3 region has 12 residues. The V gene end was trimmed by 2 bases and the J gene end by 14 bases; junction bases not matched to a gene: 3. Germline V lookup: CDR1 MNHNS, CDR2 SASEGT. DNA for the CDR3: TGTGCCAGCAGTGAAATAGCGGGAGGAGAGTTCTTC. It codes for CASSEIAGGEFF.

V is TRBV12-3 or TRBV12-4 and J is TRBJ2-3; D is unresolved. V dropped 5 bases and J dropped 1 base, with 10 bases sitting between them. The CDR3 runs to 14 residues. The CDR3 sequence: CASSAMAGTDTQYF. CDR3 in DNA: TGTGCCAGCAGTGCAATGGCGGGCACAGATACGCAGTATTTT.

V gene TRBV9 combines with J gene TRBJ2-7; TRBD1 matches 7 bases. Germline V lookup: CDR1 SGDLS, CDR2 YYNGEE. The CDR3 length is 16 residues. V was pared by 0 bases and J by 4 bases, with 10 bases of the junction left unmatched. The chain's CDR3 is CASSVGTYRGQYEQYF. DNA for the CDR3: TGTGCCAGCAGCGTAGGAACCTACAGGGGTCAATACGAGCAGTACTTC.

This clonotype occurred a few times. CDR3 coding DNA: TGTGCCAGCAGTAGCAGGGGGCAACCGAATGAAAAACTGTTTTTT. This gives the protein CASSSRGQPNEKLFF. This chain links TRBV12-3 or TRBV12-4 with TRBJ1-4, with 8 bases lining up with TRBD1. The J segment lost 5 bases and the V segment lost 5 bases, leaving 7 bases of the junction unmatched. The CDR3 contains 15 residues.